A selection of T cell receptor beta chains follows, all from one sample in a study of blood T cell repertoires in COVID-19. The data were produced by immunoSEQ multiplex PCR, yet TCRdb's version contains in-frame clones alone and is incomplete. The table has about 250,000 clones, about 90% seen once; the top ten hold roughly 3%. Sequenced material: peripheral blood. The source of these receptors is a man between 18 and 35 years old with active or convalescent COVID-19. The CDR3 runs from the conserved cysteine through the conserved F or W. The order of the fields is J gene, V gene, clone size, D gene, CDR3 protein, CDR3 DNA. D genes are given only for firm matches. Clone size is given for some rows only: seen once, a few or many times, or a class if the clone is expanded.

j_gene: TRBJ1-5; v_gene: TRBV19; abundance: -; d_gene: TRBD1; CDR3aa: CASRTGGGSNQPQHF; CDR3nt: TGTGCCAGTAGAACAGGGGGCGGGAGCAATCAGCCCCAGCATTTT
j_gene: TRBJ1-2; v_gene: TRBV27; abundance: -; d_gene: -; CDR3aa: CASRTGPTGRFNGYTF; CDR3nt: TGTGCCAGCAGGACCGGGCCCACTGGGAGATTCAATGGCTACACCTTC
j_gene: TRBJ2-5; v_gene: TRBV11-2; abundance: -; d_gene: TRBD2; CDR3aa: CASSLGVAGGLLETQYF; CDR3nt: TGTGCCAGCAGCCTGGGGGTAGCGGGAGGGCTATTAGAGACCCAGTACTTC
j_gene: TRBJ1-2; v_gene: TRBV3-1/TRBV3-2; abundance: -; d_gene: -; CDR3aa: CASSLGPVNYGYTF; CDR3nt: TGTGCCAGCAGCCTGGGGCCCGTCAACTATGGCTACACCTTC
j_gene: TRBJ2-5; v_gene: TRBV5-6; abundance: -; d_gene: -; CDR3aa: CASSLAGGGETQYF; CDR3nt: TGTGCCAGCAGCTTGGCGGGGGGCGGAGAGACCCAGTACTTC
j_gene: TRBJ1-5; v_gene: TRBV3-1/TRBV3-2; abundance: -; d_gene: TRBD1; CDR3aa: CASSLQGVGQPQHF; CDR3nt: TGTGCCAGCAGCCTACAGGGGGTCGGACAGCCCCAGCATTTT
j_gene: TRBJ2-7; v_gene: TRBV7-9; abundance: -; d_gene: -; CDR3aa: CASSFKGGGVYEQYF; CDR3nt: TGTGCCAGCAGCTTCAAAGGGGGAGGGGTTTACGAGCAGTACTTC
j_gene: TRBJ2-2; v_gene: TRBV3-1/TRBV3-2; abundance: -; d_gene: TRBD2; CDR3aa: CASSQGLAGGPGELFF; CDR3nt: TGTGCCAGCAGCCAAGGACTAGCGGGGGGGCCCGGGGAGCTGTTTTTT
j_gene: TRBJ2-1; v_gene: TRBV6-6; abundance: -; d_gene: TRBD2; CDR3aa: CASTLAGGTYNEQFF; CDR3nt: TGTGCCAGCACCCTAGCGGGGGGCACGTACAATGAGCAGTTCTTC
j_gene: TRBJ2-3; v_gene: TRBV7-3; abundance: -; d_gene: TRBD2; CDR3aa: CASSLRGGAQTMRTDTQYF; CDR3nt: TGTGCCAGCAGCTTACGGGGAGGGGCTCAGACTATGCGCACAGATACGCAGTATTTT
j_gene: TRBJ1-2; v_gene: TRBV5-1; abundance: -; d_gene: -; CDR3aa: CASSLVRGSDYGYTF; CDR3nt: TGCGCCAGCAGCTTGGTCCGGGGGTCCGACTATGGCTACACCTTC
j_gene: TRBJ2-5; v_gene: TRBV19; abundance: -; d_gene: TRBD2; CDR3aa: CASSILAGGSETQYF; CDR3nt: TGTGCCAGTAGTATTCTAGCGGGAGGGTCTGAGACCCAGTACTTC
j_gene: TRBJ1-5; v_gene: TRBV19; abundance: -; d_gene: TRBD1; CDR3aa: CASSKDREGNQPQHF; CDR3nt: TGTGCCAGTAGTAAGGACAGGGAGGGCAATCAGCCCCAGCATTTT
j_gene: TRBJ1-2; v_gene: TRBV28; abundance: -; d_gene: -; CDR3aa: CAEEGGPPNYGYTF; CDR3nt: TGTGCCGAGGAGGGCGGACCTCCTAACTATGGCTACACCTTC
j_gene: TRBJ2-7; v_gene: TRBV12-3/TRBV12-4; abundance: -; d_gene: TRBD2; CDR3aa: CASRRSGGPHF; CDR3nt: TGTGCCAGCAGGAGAAGCGGGGGTCCCCACTTC
j_gene: TRBJ2-5; v_gene: TRBV9; abundance: -; d_gene: TRBD2; CDR3aa: CASPRLAKETQYF; CDR3nt: TGTGCCAGTCCCCGACTAGCCAAAGAGACCCAGTACTTC
j_gene: TRBJ1-1; v_gene: TRBV27; abundance: once; d_gene: -; CDR3aa: CASSLRGLGNTEAFF; CDR3nt: TGTGCCAGCAGTTTGAGGGGGTTGGGGAACACTGAAGCTTTCTTT
j_gene: TRBJ1-2; v_gene: TRBV6-2/TRBV6-3; abundance: -; d_gene: -; CDR3aa: CASSYSTGLDGYTF; CDR3nt: TGTGCCAGCAGTTACTCGACTGGGTTAGATGGCTACACCTTC
j_gene: TRBJ2-7; v_gene: TRBV12-3/TRBV12-4; abundance: -; d_gene: -; CDR3aa: CASSRTATYEQYF; CDR3nt: TGTGCCAGCAGTCGGACTGCGACCTACGAGCAGTACTTC
j_gene: TRBJ1-1; v_gene: TRBV5-1; abundance: -; d_gene: -; CDR3aa: CASSPTGQPNTEAFF; CDR3nt: TGCGCCAGCAGCCCTACTGGACAGCCTAACACTGAAGCTTTCTTT
j_gene: TRBJ2-3; v_gene: TRBV5-6; abundance: -; d_gene: TRBD2; CDR3aa: CASSSTSGVRYF; CDR3nt: TGTGCCAGCAGCTCTACTAGCGGTGTAAGGTATTTT
j_gene: TRBJ2-1; v_gene: TRBV5-4; abundance: -; d_gene: TRBD2; CDR3aa: CASSSTLAGGYNEQFF; CDR3nt: TGTGCCAGCAGCTCAACCCTAGCGGGAGGGTACAATGAGCAGTTCTTC
j_gene: TRBJ1-2; v_gene: TRBV19; abundance: -; d_gene: -; CDR3aa: CASSMGGDRTNYGYTF; CDR3nt: TGTGCCAGTAGTATGGGGGGTGATCGGACTAACTATGGCTACACCTTC
j_gene: TRBJ2-7; v_gene: TRBV3-1/TRBV3-2; abundance: -; d_gene: TRBD2; CDR3aa: CASSQGSTSGSYFYEQYF; CDR3nt: TGTGCCAGCAGCCAAGGATCGACTAGCGGGAGTTACTTCTACGAGCAGTACTTC